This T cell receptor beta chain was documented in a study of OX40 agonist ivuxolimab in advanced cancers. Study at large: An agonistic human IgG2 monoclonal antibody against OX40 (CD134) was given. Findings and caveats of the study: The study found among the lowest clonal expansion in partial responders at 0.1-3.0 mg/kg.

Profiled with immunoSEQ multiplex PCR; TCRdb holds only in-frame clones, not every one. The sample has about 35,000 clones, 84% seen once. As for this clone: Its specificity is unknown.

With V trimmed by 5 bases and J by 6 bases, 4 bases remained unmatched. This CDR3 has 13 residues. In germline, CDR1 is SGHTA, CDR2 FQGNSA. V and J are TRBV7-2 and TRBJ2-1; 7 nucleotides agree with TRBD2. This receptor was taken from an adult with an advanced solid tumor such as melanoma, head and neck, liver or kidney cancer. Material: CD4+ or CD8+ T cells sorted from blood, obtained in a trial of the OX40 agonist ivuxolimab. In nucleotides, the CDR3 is TGTGCCAGCAGCATTGGACTAGTCAATGAGCAGTTCTTC. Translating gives CASSIGLVNEQFF.